The 25 T cell receptor beta chains below all came from one sample that was sequenced in a study of human T cells and chemical hapten exposure. The sample's time point: pre-sensitization, week 0. The sample's treatment: therapeutic diphenylcyclopropenone sensitization with weekly scalp DPC. TCRdb reprocessed the RACE reads with MiXCR, giving one entry per CDR3 protein. The sample has around 100,000 distinct CDR3 sequences, 11% seen once; the top ten hold more than 2.5%. The sequences come from whole blood, collected in connection with sensitization to the hapten diphenylcyclopropenone (DPC). The receptors shown here come from a woman between 55 and 75 years old with alopecia areata. Some clones in this sample may be carry-over from other donors' samples.

About this clonotype itself: This is likely a read error, given that the CDR3 carries no conserved phenylalanine or tryptophan at its end. This chain connects TRBV12-3 or TRBV12-4 to TRBJ2-7, with D hard to call. This CDR3 region has 12 residues. Trimming removed 5 bases from V and 4 bases from J, with 9 bases in between. The CDR3 protein is CASSISPYEQYS. The CDR3 nucleotides read TGTGCCAGCAGTATCTCCCCGTACGAGCAGTACTCC.

This clonotype was observed a few times. The chain joins TRBV18 to TRBJ1-2; D is ambiguous. Germline values: CDR1 KGHSH, CDR2 LQKENI. V lost 0 bases, J lost 8 bases, and 7 bases lay in between. This CDR3 region has 12 residues. CDR3 nucleotides: TGTGCCAGCTCACCACCCTATGGGGGCTACACCTTC. Residues: CASSPPYGGYTF.

The chain uses TRBV12-3 or TRBV12-4 and TRBJ1-1; unclear D gene. The CDR3 has 18 amino acids. V was shortened by 4 bases and J by 1 base, with 22 bases between the two germline ends. CDR3: CASSWLIRTTTRNTEAFF. CDR3 coding DNA: TGTGCCAGCAGTTGGTTGATCCGGACCACAACTAGGAACACTGAAGCTTTCTTT.

The table lists this clonotype with many counts. The V and J genes are TRBV7-8 and TRBJ2-1; possible D gene TRBD2, 6 bases. Trimming removed 2 bases from V and 6 bases from J, with 14 bases in between. CDR3 size: 15 residues. Looked up from germline, CDR1 is SGHVS and CDR2 is FQNEAQ. The CDR3 protein is CASSLTSPTSNEQFF. In DNA, the CDR3 is TGTGCCAGCAGCTTAACTAGCCCAACCTCCAATGAGCAGTTCTTC. The full variable domain, completed using reference TRBV7-8 and TRBJ2-1, is GAGVSQSPRYKVAKRGQDVALRCDPISGHVSLFWYQQALGQGPEFLTYFQNEAQLDKSGLPSDRFFAERPEGSVSTLKIQRTQQEDSAVYLCASSLTSPTSNEQFFGPGTRLTVL.

This clonotype was detected ten times or more. The gene calls are TRBV29-1 and TRBJ2-1, with TRBD2 identical over 12 bases. CDR1 and CDR2 (germline): SQVTM, ANQGSEA. V gave up 7 bases and J gave up 7 bases; unmatched junction bases: 8. The CDR3 totals 14 residues. The CDR3 DNA reads TGCAGCGGTGGGCTAGCGGGGGGGCAGAATGAGCAGTTCTTC. Protein sequence: CSGGLAGGQNEQFF.

The chain carries TRBV30 and TRBJ1-2; 7 bases fit TRBD1. This CDR3 region has 13 residues. The ends lost 0 bases at V and 4 bases at J; junction bases unmatched: 2. Germline CDR1 and CDR2: GTSNPN and SVGIG (reference sequence). The CDR3 region is CAWSVQGLYGYTF. CDR3 nucleotide sequence: TGTGCCTGGAGTGTACAGGGGCTCTATGGCTACACCTTC.

Worth noting for this clonotype: This likely comes from a read error, as the CDR3 has no conserved phenylalanine or tryptophan at its end. The rearrangement joins TRBV12-3 or TRBV12-4 to TRBJ2-1, with TRBD1 matching over 9 bases. CDR3 size: 15 residues. V trimming: 5 bases; J trimming: 9 bases; junction bases outside the gene matches: 11. In DNA, the CDR3 is TGTGCCAGCAGTGTCCTGGACAGGGGCTTAAGTGAGCAGTTCTCC. Its translation is CASSVLDRGLSEQFS.

This clonotype has ten or more counts. The genes are TRBV18 and TRBJ1-2; D is undetermined. V shed 2 bases and J shed 3 bases, with 22 bases lying between them. The CDR3 totals 18 residues. The germline V gene has CDR1 KGHSH and CDR2 LQKENI. The CDR3: CASSPTPVGGSWYYGYTF. CDR3 DNA: TGTGCCAGCTCACCAACCCCAGTGGGCGGATCCTGGTACTATGGCTACACCTTC.

The chain carries TRBV29-1 and TRBJ1-1; D gene uncertain. CDR1 and CDR2 (germline): SQVTM, ANQGSEA. The length of the CDR3 is 13 residues. With 3 bases removed from V and 0 bases from J, the gap between germline ends came to 8 bases. The CDR3 loop reads CSVDRQMNTEAFF. CDR3 coding DNA: TGCAGCGTTGACAGGCAGATGAACACTGAAGCTTTCTTT. The full variable domain, its missing parts supplied by reference TRBV29-1 and TRBJ1-1, is SAVISQKPSRDICQRGTSLTIQCQVDSQVTMMFWYRQQPGQSLTLIATANQGSEATYESGFVIDKFPISRPNLTFSTLTVSNMSPEDSSIYLCSVDRQMNTEAFFGQGTRLTVV.

This clonotype was counted only a few times. V and J are TRBV5-1 and TRBJ1-5, with D perhaps matching TRBD1 (5 bases). With 4 bases removed from V and 7 bases from J, the gap between germline ends came to 18 bases. The germline V gene encodes CDR1 SGHRS and CDR2 YFSETQ. The CDR3 consists of 15 residues. The CDR3: CASSPDDSSSQPQHF. CDR3 sequence (DNA): TGCGCCAGCAGCCCCGACGACAGCTCCAGCCAGCCCCAGCATTTT. Drawing the rest from reference TRBV5-1 and TRBJ1-5, the complete variable domain is KAGVTQTPRYLIKTRGQQVTLSCSPISGHRSVSWYQQTPGQGLQFLFEYFSETQRNKGNFPGRFSGRQFSNSRSEMNVSTLELGDSALYLCASSPDDSSSQPQHFGDGTRLSIL.

This clonotype has a count of ten or more. V usage is TRBV21-1 and J usage is TRBJ1-1; no check of the table's D call, TRBD1, against the DNA was made. TRBV21-1 corresponds to a pseudogene. The CDR3 covers 15 residues. CDR3 protein: CASSGGCSPDTEAFF. The CDR3 DNA reads TGTGCCAGCAGCGGGGGGTGCTCCCCGGACACTGAAGCTTTCTTT.

This clonotype was counted ten times or more. This sequence joins TRBV7-9 and TRBJ1-2; no clear D. The CDR3 length is 13 residues. Germline CDR1 and CDR2: SEHNR and FQNEAQ (reference sequence). Trimming stripped 1 base from V and 6 bases from J, with 9 bases between. Written as DNA, the CDR3 is TGTGCCAGCAGCTTAGGGGCGGGGAATGGCTACACCTTC. As protein: CASSLGAGNGYTF.

This clonotype occurred many times. The rearrangement links TRBV11-2 to TRBJ2-7; 8 nucleotides agree with TRBD2. CDR1 and CDR2 from the germline V gene are SGHAT and FQNNGV. The CDR3 has 14 residues. With V trimmed by 2 bases and J by 4 bases, 4 bases remained unmatched. The CDR3 coding sequence is TGTGCCAGCAGCTTATCTAGCGGGTCTTACGAGCAGTACTTC. Amino acids: CASSLSSGSYEQYF.

This clonotype was picked up many times. The chain has TRBV12-3 or TRBV12-4 and TRBJ2-7; tentative D call: TRBD1 (5 bases). The germline V and J ends were trimmed by 1 base and 4 bases, with 5 bases remaining between them. The CDR3 extends over 12 amino acids. The CDR3 loop is CASSLEGYEQYF. In DNA form, the CDR3 reads TGTGCCAGCAGTTTAGAGGGGTACGAGCAGTACTTC.

The chain combines TRBV18 with TRBJ1-2; the D is unclear. This CDR3 region has 14 residues. Germline V gene sequence: CDR1 KGHSH, CDR2 LQKENI. Trimming took off 2 bases at V and 0 bases at J, with 7 bases between the two ends. Here the CDR3 DNA reads TGTGCCAGCTCACCAGGGGATCCTAACTATGGCTACACCTTC. Translating gives CASSPGDPNYGYTF.

This clonotype was counted at least ten times. The chain couples TRBV29-1 to TRBJ1-2, with D unresolved. Germline CDR1 reads SQVTM; CDR2 reads ANQGSEA. The V and J ends lost 7 bases and 4 bases respectively, with 13 bases between them. This CDR3 comprises 12 residues. The CDR3 DNA is TGCAGCGGGGTGAAGGCGGGCTATGGCTACACCTTC. As protein: CSGVKAGYGYTF.

This clonotype was found many times. The rearrangement joins TRBV18 to TRBJ1-1; the D is unclear. The CDR3 covers 15 residues. V lost 5 bases, J lost 1 base, and 14 bases lay in between. Germline V gene sequence: CDR1 KGHSH, CDR2 LQKENI. CDR3 residues: CASSSQAVQNTEAFF. The CDR3 DNA reads as TGTGCCAGCTCATCCCAGGCGGTTCAGAACACTGAAGCTTTCTTT.

This sequence joins TRBV11-3 and TRBJ2-1; D is ambiguous. CDR3 length: 12 residues. Trimming cost V 3 bases and J 9 bases, with 9 bases left between them. Germline CDR1 and CDR2: SGHNT and YENEEA. In nucleotides, the CDR3 is TGTGCCAGCAGCTTGAGGTATGGTGAGCAGTTCTTC. It specifies CASSLRYGEQFF.

This clonotype appeared many times. The chain has TRBV7-6 and TRBJ2-5; D may correspond to TRBD1 or TRBD2 (5 bases each). This CDR3 comprises 14 residues. Germline V gene sequence: CDR1 SGHVS, CDR2 FNYEAQ. Trimming left V 3 bases short and J 3 bases short, with 11 bases between. The CDR3 nucleotides read TGTGCCAGCAGCTTCGGGACCGAAGAAGAGACCCAGTACTTC. The encoded protein is CASSFGTEEETQYF.

This clonotype was counted ten times or more. This chain links TRBV5-6 with TRBJ2-1; 7 bases are shared with TRBD2. There are 17 residues in the CDR3. Looked up from germline, CDR1 is SGHDT and CDR2 is YYEEEE. Trimming took 3 bases from V and 0 from J; bases not matched to a gene: 9. The chain's CDR3 is CASSWGVAGSSYNEQFF. The CDR3 bases are TGTGCCAGCAGCTGGGGGGTAGCGGGCTCCTCCTACAATGAGCAGTTCTTC.

A few counts support this clonotype. In nucleotides, the CDR3 is TGCGCCAGCAGTGAGTCGGAGGGAGGGGATACGCAGTATTTT. Its translation is CASSESEGGDTQYF. This chain links TRBV10-2 with TRBJ2-3, with TRBD2 matching 7 bases. Per germline, CDR1 WSHSY and CDR2 SAAADI. V was pared by 0 bases and J by 6 bases, with 3 bases of the junction left unmatched. The CDR3 runs to 14 residues.

The J gene is TRBJ2-7, the V gene TRBV28, with 8 positions matching TRBD1. Germline CDR1 and CDR2: MDHEN and SYDVKM. V shed 7 bases and J 5 bases; nucleotides not matched to a gene: 13. CDR3 length: 15 amino acids. CDR3 bases: TGTGCCAGCACCCTTGCCGGGACAGGCCGCGACGAGCAGTACTTC. Encoded protein: CASTLAGTGRDEQYF.

The sample holds many counts of this clonotype. The chain couples TRBV10-3 to TRBJ2-7; D perhaps matches TRBD1 (7 bases). Trimming removed 6 bases at V and 2 bases at J, with 17 bases between. The CDR3 extends over 15 amino acids. CDR1 is ENHRY, CDR2 SYGVKD, per germline. Here the CDR3 reads CAISPRQGGAYEQYF. For the CDR3, the DNA is TGTGCCATCAGCCCCAGACAGGGAGGCGCCTACGAGCAGTACTTC.

This clonotype was seen a few times. This sequence joins TRBV28 and TRBJ2-3, with a tentative D call TRBD1 (5 bases). The length of the CDR3 is 15 residues. Germline loops: CDR1 MDHEN, CDR2 SYDVKM. Trimming took off 5 bases at V and 7 bases at J, with 19 bases between the two ends. The CDR3 reads CASSPSGAPGYTQYF. For the CDR3, the DNA is TGTGCCAGCAGTCCTTCTGGGGCGCCCGGGTATACGCAGTATTTT.

The chain uses TRBV10-2 and TRBJ1-1; the D is unclear. The CDR3 extends over 15 amino acids. Trimming cost V 6 bases and J 0 bases, with 14 bases left between them. The germline gives CDR1 WSHSY, CDR2 SAAADI. CDR3 residues: CASRAPPDMNTEAFF. DNA for the CDR3: TGCGCCAGCAGGGCCCCCCCAGATATGAACACTGAAGCTTTCTTT.